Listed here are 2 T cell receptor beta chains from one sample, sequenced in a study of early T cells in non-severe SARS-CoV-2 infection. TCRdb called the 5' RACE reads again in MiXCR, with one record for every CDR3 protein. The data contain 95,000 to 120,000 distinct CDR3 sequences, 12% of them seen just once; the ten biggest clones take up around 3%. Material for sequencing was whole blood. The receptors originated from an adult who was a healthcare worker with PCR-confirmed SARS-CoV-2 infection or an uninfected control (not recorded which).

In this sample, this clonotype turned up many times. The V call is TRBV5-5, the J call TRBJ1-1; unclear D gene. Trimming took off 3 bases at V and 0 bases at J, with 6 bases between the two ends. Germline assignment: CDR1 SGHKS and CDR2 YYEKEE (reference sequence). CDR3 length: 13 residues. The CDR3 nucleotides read TGTGCCAGCAGCTCGGCGATGAACACTGAAGCTTTCTTT. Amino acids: CASSSAMNTEAFF.

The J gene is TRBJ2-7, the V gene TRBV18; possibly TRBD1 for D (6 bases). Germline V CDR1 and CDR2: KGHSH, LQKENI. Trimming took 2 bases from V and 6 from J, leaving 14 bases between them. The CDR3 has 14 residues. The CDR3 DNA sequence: TGTGCCAGCTCACCAGGACAGAAAGGCGGCGAGCAGTACTTC. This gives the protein CASSPGQKGGEQYF.